The 26 T cell receptor beta chains below come from one sample, sequenced in a study of blood T cell repertoires in COVID-19. Produced via immunoSEQ multiplex PCR; TCRdb's table is partial and in-frame only. In the table there are 200,000 to 250,000 clones, approximately 90% of which are singletons. The sequencing sample was made of PBMCs or T cells enriched from blood (not recorded which). All receptors come from a woman younger than 45 who had recovered from COVID-19.

This clone was counted between two and nine times. This chain uses TRBV15 with TRBJ1-1, with D perhaps matching TRBD1 (5 bases). CDR1 LNHNV and CDR2 YYDKDF come from the germline V gene (reference sequence). V lost 0 bases, J lost 8 bases, and 10 bases lay in between. This CDR3 has 13 amino acids. The CDR3 region is CATSRDIRGEAFF. The CDR3 DNA reads TGTGCCACCAGCAGAGATATAAGGGGCGAAGCTTTCTTT.

The chain joins TRBV6-1 to TRBJ1-5; D gene uncertain. V gave up 2 bases and J gave up 1 base, with 9 bases separating them. This CDR3 is 15 amino acids long. From germline, CDR1 is MNHNS and CDR2 SASEGT. For the CDR3, the DNA is TGTGCCAGCAGTGAAATCGGGATCAGCAATCAGCCCCAGCATTTT. Translated, it gives CASSEIGISNQPQHF.

The J gene is TRBJ2-3, the V gene TRBV11-1; weak D call: TRBD2 (7 bases). The CDR3 length is 15 residues. Germline V gene data show CDR1 as SGHAT and CDR2 as FQDESV (reference sequence). Trimming shortened V by 2 bases and J by 2 bases, and 11 bases separated the two germline ends. CDR3 in amino acids: CASSLLGGLTDTQYF. As DNA, the CDR3 is TGTGCCAGCAGCTTATTGGGGGGGCTCACAGATACGCAGTATTTT.

This clone was seen once. V is TRBV4-3 and J is TRBJ1-1; D is possibly TRBD1 (5 bases). Per the germline V gene, CDR1 is LGHNA and CDR2 is YSLEER. The CDR3 totals 14 residues. Trimming removed 4 bases at V and 2 bases at J, with 11 bases between. The CDR3: CASSPETVNTEAFF. For the CDR3, the DNA is TGCGCCAGCAGCCCAGAGACAGTAAACACTGAAGCTTTCTTT.

The chain combines TRBV27 with TRBJ2-2, with D unresolved. Trimming removed 2 bases from V and 0 bases from J, with 7 bases in between. Germline-derived CDR1 and CDR2 are MNHEY and SMNVEV (reference sequence). CDR3 length: 15 residues. The CDR3 loop reads CASSLRQANTGELFF. The CDR3 DNA is TGTGCCAGCAGTTTAAGGCAGGCGAACACCGGGGAGCTGTTTTTT.

The J gene is TRBJ1-3, the V gene TRBV7-2; D is ambiguous. V was cut by 3 bases and J by 0 bases, with 15 bases left in between. CDR1 and CDR2 from the germline V gene are SGHTA and FQGNSA. There are 17 residues in the CDR3. CDR3 DNA: TGTGCCAGCAGCTTTAAGGAGGACGCGCTCTCTGGAAACACCATATATTTT. This gives the protein CASSFKEDALSGNTIYF.

This clone was recorded once. The genes are TRBV18 and TRBJ1-5; a possible D gene is TRBD1 (5 bases). The V and J ends lost 2 bases and 5 bases respectively, with 19 bases between them. CDR3 length equals 17 residues. CDR1 KGHSH and CDR2 LQKENI come from the germline V gene. The CDR3 DNA is TGTGCCAGCTCACCAGGCTGGGACCGGGGGAAGGATCAGCCCCAGCATTTT. Its protein is CASSPGWDRGKDQPQHF.

The rearrangement links TRBV5-1 to TRBJ1-1; D is possibly TRBD1 (5 bases). The CDR3 spans 15 residues. CDR1 SGHRS and CDR2 YFSETQ come from the germline V gene. With 0 bases removed from V and 4 bases from J, the gap between germline ends came to 13 bases. CDR3 in DNA: TGCGCCAGCAGCTTGGGGGGCCAGTGGGCCACTGAAGCTTTCTTT. Its protein product is CASSLGGQWATEAFF.

The genes are TRBV19 and TRBJ2-7, with a tentative D call TRBD1 (5 bases). This CDR3 region has 14 residues. Germline V gene lookup returns CDR1 LNHDA and CDR2 SQIVND (reference sequence). V was shortened by 0 bases and J by 3 bases, with 9 bases between the two germline ends. DNA for the CDR3: TGTGCCAGTAGTATAGATTCCCAGGGCTACGAGCAGTACTTC. Protein: CASSIDSQGYEQYF. The whole variable domain, filled in from reference TRBV19 and TRBJ2-7, reads DGGITQSPKYLFRKEGQNVTLSCEQNLNHDAMYWYRQDPGQGLRLIYYSQIVNDFQKGDIAEGYSVSREKKESFPLTVTSAQKNPTAFYLCASSIDSQGYEQYFGPGTRLTVT.

V usage is TRBV9 and J usage is TRBJ2-7; unclear D gene. V shed 3 bases and J shed 0 bases, with 10 bases lying between them. Germline lookup yields CDR1 SGDLS and CDR2 YYNGEE. The CDR3 spans 14 residues. CDR3 in DNA: TGTGCCAGCAGCGAAATCCCCAGCTCCTACGAGCAGTACTTC. Its protein is CASSEIPSSYEQYF.

The J gene is TRBJ2-3, the V gene TRBV10-3, with 8 bases matching TRBD2. The length of the CDR3 is 16 residues. Germline V CDR1 and CDR2: ENHRY, SYGVKD. Trimming removed 6 bases from V and 4 bases from J; junction bases left unmatched: 12. The CDR3: CAISPGETRGADTQYF. In nucleotides, the CDR3 is TGTGCCATCAGCCCCGGTGAGACGCGGGGGGCAGATACGCAGTATTTT.

The genes are TRBV29-1 and TRBJ1-5; the match to TRBD1 covers 9 bases. CDR1 is SQVTM and CDR2 is ANQGSEA in the germline V gene. There are 13 residues in the CDR3. Trimming removed 5 bases from V and 5 bases from J; junction bases left unmatched: 4. CDR3 sequence (DNA): TGCAGCGTTACAGGGGGCGAGGATCAGCCCCAGCATTTT. It is translated as CSVTGGEDQPQHF.

The chain is built from TRBV7-2 and TRBJ2-5; 8 bases are a match to TRBD2. This CDR3 contains 15 residues. Trimming removed 3 bases from V and 2 bases from J; junction bases left unmatched: 5. Germline CDR1 and CDR2: SGHTA and FQGNSA. The CDR3, as DNA: TGTGCCAGCAGCTTCGTGCGGGGGGTACAAGAGACCCAGTACTTC. It is translated as CASSFVRGVQETQYF.

The chain employs TRBV10-1 and TRBJ2-2; the D gene is possibly TRBD1 (6 bases). The CDR3 has 17 amino acids. The V end was cut by 4 bases, the J end by 3 bases, with 18 bases between. Germline V gene sequence: CDR1 WNHNN, CDR2 SYGVQD (reference sequence). The CDR3 nucleotides are TGCGCCAGCAGTGGGGCACCGGGACATCGGGACACCGGGGAGCTGTTTTTT. Translated: CASSGAPGHRDTGELFF.

J is TRBJ1-6 and V is TRBV9, with D possibly TRBD1 on 6 matching bases. Looked up from germline, CDR1 is SGDLS and CDR2 is YYNGEE. V was cut by 3 bases and J by 7 bases, with 17 bases left in between. This CDR3 is built from 16 residues. The CDR3 DNA sequence: TGTGCCAGCAGCGCGTCCGGACTAGGGGGGAATTCACCCCTCCACTTT. Translation: CASSASGLGGNSPLHF.

The chain links TRBV13 to TRBJ1-2, with D possibly being TRBD1 (6 bases). V was clipped by 2 bases and J by 3 bases, with 13 bases between them. The CDR3 is made up of 15 amino acids. Germline V gene lookup returns CDR1 PRHDT and CDR2 FYEKMQ (reference sequence). The CDR3 region is CASSLSYRDHYGYTF. The CDR3 nucleotides are TGTGCCAGCAGCTTATCGTACAGGGATCACTATGGCTACACCTTC.

The CDR3 DNA reads as TGTGCCAGCAGCTTAGTCGGCGGAGCCACAGATACGCAGTATTTT. It translates to CASSLVGGATDTQYF. This chain links TRBV7-9 with TRBJ2-3, with no clear D. CDR1 and CDR2 (germline): SEHNR, FQNEAQ (reference sequence). The CDR3 is 15 residues long. Deletions cut 1 base from V and 2 bases from J, with 10 bases between.

The chain joins TRBV2 to TRBJ2-6; TRBD2 is a possible D gene (6 bases). Germline CDR1 is SNHLY and CDR2 is FYNNEI. The CDR3 is 18 amino acids. V was clipped by 4 bases and J by 0 bases, with 16 bases between them. This CDR3 reads CASSVRGPNHSGANVLTF. CDR3 in DNA: TGTGCCAGCAGTGTGCGGGGACCCAATCACTCTGGGGCCAACGTCCTGACTTTC.

V gene TRBV5-4 combines with J gene TRBJ2-1, with TRBD1 matching 8 bases. This CDR3 has 15 amino acids. CDR1 is SGHNT and CDR2 is YYREEE in the germline V gene (reference sequence). J lost 3 bases, V lost 4 bases, and 6 bases had no gene match. The DNA of the CDR3 is TGTGCCAGCAGCGCGGGACAGGTTTTCTACAATGAGCAGTTCTTC. It yields the protein CASSAGQVFYNEQFF.

The CDR3 loop is CASSLGGLAGGPDTQYF. CDR3 nucleotides: TGTGCCAGCAGCTTGGGAGGACTAGCGGGGGGACCAGATACGCAGTATTTT. V is TRBV5-4 and J is TRBJ2-3, with 14 bases that match TRBD2. After removal of 0 bases from V and 4 bases from J, the junction contained 4 bases not matched to a gene. Looked up from germline, CDR1 is SGHNT and CDR2 is YYREEE (reference sequence). The CDR3 length is 17 residues.

The chain uses TRBV15 and TRBJ2-7; TRBD1 aligns across 9 bases. There are 13 residues in the CDR3. The ends lost 1 base at V and 6 bases at J; junction bases unmatched: 1. CDR1 and CDR2 from the germline V gene are LNHNV and YYDKDF (reference sequence). CDR3 protein: CATSRGDRVEQYF. In nucleotides, the CDR3 is TGTGCCACCAGCAGAGGGGACAGGGTCGAGCAGTACTTC.

The chain uses TRBV11-3 and TRBJ2-2; 8 nucleotides line up with TRBD2. From germline, CDR1 is SGHNT and CDR2 YENEEA. V shed 4 bases and J 4 bases; nucleotides not matched to a gene: 5. The CDR3 has 15 residues. Written as DNA, the CDR3 is TGTGCCAGCAGCTCCGGGACTAGTATCACCGGGGAGCTGTTTTTT. As protein: CASSSGTSITGELFF.

This chain joins TRBV3-1 (or the pseudogene TRBV3-2) and TRBJ2-7, with a tentative D call TRBD2 (5 bases). V was shortened by 4 bases and J by 5 bases, with 18 bases between the two germline ends. The CDR3 length is 15 residues. The germline gives CDR1 LGHDT, CDR2 YNNKEL (reference sequence). CDR3 in DNA: TGTGCCAGCAGCCCTTCTCCGGGGTCCCACGACGAGCAGTACTTC. Its translation is CASSPSPGSHDEQYF.

The gene calls are TRBV5-1 and TRBJ2-5; 9 positions agree with TRBD2. Looked up from germline, CDR1 is SGHRS and CDR2 is YFSETQ. CDR3 length equals 16 residues. Trimming removed 0 bases from V and 3 bases from J; junction bases left unmatched: 6. CDR3 region: CASSLVPAGGKETQYF. CDR3 in DNA: TGCGCCAGCAGCTTGGTCCCAGCGGGGGGAAAAGAGACCCAGTACTTC.

V usage is TRBV5-6 and J usage is TRBJ2-1, with TRBD2 identical over 12 bases. J lost 2 bases, V lost 3 bases, and 3 bases had no gene match. The CDR3 totals 16 residues. Germline loops: CDR1 SGHDT, CDR2 YYEEEE. The CDR3 reads CASSSSSGGAYNEQFF. CDR3 sequence (DNA): TGTGCCAGCAGCTCGTCTAGCGGGGGGGCCTACAATGAGCAGTTCTTC.

The rearrangement uses TRBV15 and TRBJ2-6; 13 bases fit TRBD2. This CDR3 spans 17 amino acids. V was clipped by 5 bases and J by 2 bases; unmatched bases: 3. The germline gives CDR1 LNHNV, CDR2 YYDKDF (reference sequence). In DNA form, the CDR3 reads TGTGCCACCAGCCTCACTAGCGGGGGGGCTGGGGCCAACGTCCTGACTTTC. Translated: CATSLTSGGAGANVLTF.